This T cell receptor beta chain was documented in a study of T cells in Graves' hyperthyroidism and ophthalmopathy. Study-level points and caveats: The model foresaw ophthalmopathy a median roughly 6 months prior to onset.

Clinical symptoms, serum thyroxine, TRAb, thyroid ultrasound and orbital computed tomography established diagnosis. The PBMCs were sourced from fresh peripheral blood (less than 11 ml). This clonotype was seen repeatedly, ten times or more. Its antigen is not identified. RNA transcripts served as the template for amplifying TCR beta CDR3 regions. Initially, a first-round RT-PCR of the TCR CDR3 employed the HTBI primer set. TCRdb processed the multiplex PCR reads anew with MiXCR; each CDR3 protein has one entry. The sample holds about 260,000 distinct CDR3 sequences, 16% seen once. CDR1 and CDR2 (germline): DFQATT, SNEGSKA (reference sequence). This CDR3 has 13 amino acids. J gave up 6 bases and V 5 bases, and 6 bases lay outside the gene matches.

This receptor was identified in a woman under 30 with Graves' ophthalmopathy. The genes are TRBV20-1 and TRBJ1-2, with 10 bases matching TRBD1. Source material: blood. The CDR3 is CSAGQGVGDGYTF. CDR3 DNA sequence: TGCAGTGCTGGACAGGGGGTAGGGGATGGCTACACCTTC.